This T cell receptor beta chain stems from a study of naive and memory T cell subsets. Both TRBC1 and TRBC2 were covered by a beta constant-region primer of two equimolar oligonucleotides. Ligated cDNA was amplified by four rounds of PCR with nested alpha and beta constant-region primers and SP2. Ligation attached a single-stranded oligonucleotide with a 12-nucleotide UMI and the SP2 primer to the cDNA 3' end. TCRdb independently ran MiXCR on the UMI-ligation and nested PCR reads; one entry per CDR3 protein. The sample lists more than 95,000 distinct CDR3 sequences, around 15% occurring once. Cells stained for CD3, CD4, CD8, CD45RA, CD27 and viability were sorted into four CD45RA/CD27 subsets. Trimming removed 3 bases at V and 2 bases at J, with 7 bases between. This CDR3 has 13 residues. Notes on the study in general: Naive repertoires, especially CD8, held a few larger clonotypes, possibly memory cells re-expressing CD45RA. In naive cells, over 90% of TCR sequences were seen only once.

This clonotype was found a few times. Antigen: not known. What was sequenced was naive CD8+ T cells from blood. The V gene is TRBV12-3 or TRBV12-4, the J gene TRBJ2-5; possible D gene TRBD2, 6 bases. This receptor was taken from a human donor in good health. The CDR3 spells CASSFSGQETQYF. Here the CDR3 DNA reads TGTGCCAGCAGTTTTAGCGGACAAGAGACCCAGTACTTC.